This T cell receptor (beta chain) is from a study of cytomegalovirus exposure and HLA in healthy donors. Losses at the gene ends were 1 base for V and 7 bases for J; bases not matched to a gene: 5. Germline V gene sequence: CDR1 SEHNR, CDR2 FQNEAQ (reference sequence). The CDR3 consists of 16 residues. Points from the study as a whole: In all likelihood, a cluster of highly shared sequence variants was a sequencing artifact. Usually a TCR sequence was rare, but some public TCRs were found in many donors. Previously analyzed data showed that most TCR beta V segments were productive at a frequency of about 90% or about 30%.

Concerning this clone: Its antigen is not known.

PCR employed 60 Vbeta and 13 Jbeta primers. Produced via immunoSEQ multiplex PCR; TCRdb's table is partial and in-frame only. The sample shows 130,000 or so clones, 78% of them seen only once. Sequencing was carried out using PBMCs. The rearrangement links TRBV7-9 to TRBJ2-1, with 12 bases fitting TRBD2. This receptor was taken from a woman aged 35 to 49 in good health and CMV-seronegative. CDR3 region: CASSLGGLAGRNEQFF. The CDR3 bases are TGTGCCAGCAGCTTAGGCGGACTAGCGGGGCGTAATGAGCAGTTCTTC.